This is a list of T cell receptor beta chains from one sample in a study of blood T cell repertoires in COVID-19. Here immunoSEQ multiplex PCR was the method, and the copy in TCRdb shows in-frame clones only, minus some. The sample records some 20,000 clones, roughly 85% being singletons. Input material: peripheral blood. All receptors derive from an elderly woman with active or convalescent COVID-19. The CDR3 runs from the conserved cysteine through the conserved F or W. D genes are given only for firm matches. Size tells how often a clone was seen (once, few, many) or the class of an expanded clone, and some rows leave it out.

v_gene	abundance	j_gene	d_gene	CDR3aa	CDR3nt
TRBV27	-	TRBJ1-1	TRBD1	CASSFWRDRGAFF	TGTGCCAGCAGTTTTTGGAGGGACAGGGGTGCTTTCTTT
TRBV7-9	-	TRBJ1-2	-	CASSPRTAQGMYGYTF	TGTGCCAGCAGCCCCCGAACTGCCCAGGGGATGTATGGCTACACCTTC
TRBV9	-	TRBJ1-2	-	CASSVGGGLYGYTF	TGTGCCAGCAGCGTGGGTGGAGGGCTTTATGGCTACACCTTC
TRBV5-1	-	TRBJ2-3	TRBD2	CASKRVGGTSTDTQYF	TGCGCCAGCAAGCGCGTGGGAGGGACGAGCACAGATACGCAGTATTTT
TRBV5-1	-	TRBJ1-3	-	CASSLDSTFTGNTIYF	TGCGCCAGCAGCTTGGACAGTACCTTTACTGGAAACACCATATATTTT
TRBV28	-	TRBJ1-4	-	CASTPPGGDVLREKLFF	TGTGCCAGCACTCCCCCAGGAGGGGATGTGCTTCGGGAAAAACTGTTTTTT
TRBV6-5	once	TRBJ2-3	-	CASSSRGPSTDTQYF	TGTGCCAGCAGTAGCAGGGGCCCTAGCACAGATACGCAGTATTTT
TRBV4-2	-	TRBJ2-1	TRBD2	CASSQEYGTSVYNEQFF	TGTGCCAGCAGCCAAGAATACGGGACTAGCGTATACAATGAGCAGTTCTTC
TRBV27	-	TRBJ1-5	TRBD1	CASGGQGSNQPQHF	TGTGCCAGCGGAGGACAGGGTAGCAATCAGCCCCAGCATTTT
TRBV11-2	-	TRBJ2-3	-	CASSLSALGGHTQYF	TGTGCCAGCAGCTTATCGGCGTTGGGGGGACATACGCAGTATTTT
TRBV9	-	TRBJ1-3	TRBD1	CASSTGGPGNTIYF	TGTGCCAGCAGCACAGGGGGCCCTGGAAACACCATATATTTT
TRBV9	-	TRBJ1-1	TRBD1	CASSVGQGVVNTEAFF	TGTGCCAGCAGCGTCGGACAGGGAGTGGTGAACACTGAAGCTTTCTTT
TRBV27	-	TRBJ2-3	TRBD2	CASSLRGGSTDTQYF	TGTGCCAGCAGTTTACGGGGGGGGAGCACAGATACGCAGTATTTT
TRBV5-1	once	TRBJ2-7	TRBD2	CASSGGLAGVGEQYF	TGCGCCAGCAGCGGAGGACTAGCGGGAGTGGGCGAGCAGTACTTC
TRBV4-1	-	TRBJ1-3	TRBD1	CASSQAEGGRDTIYF	TGCGCCAGCAGCCAAGCTGAAGGGGGCCGAGACACCATATATTTT
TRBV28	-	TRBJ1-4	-	CASSFREGWEKLFF	TGTGCCAGCAGTTTCCGGGAGGGCTGGGAAAAACTGTTTTTT
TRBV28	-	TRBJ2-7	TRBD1	CASSSYRDRANTYEQYF	TGTGCCAGCAGTTCCTACCGGGACAGGGCCAATACCTACGAGCAGTACTTC
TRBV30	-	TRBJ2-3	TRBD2	CAWKRGGYDTQYF	TGTGCCTGGAAACGGGGGGGGTATGATACGCAGTATTTT